This T cell receptor (beta chain) was recorded in a study of vaccination and CD4 T cells after COVID-19. About the study: Spike peptides, overlapping and drawn from SARS-CoV-2, HCoV-NL63, HCoV-OC43 and HCoV-229E, were used to stimulate cells.

With regard to this clonotype: As yet, its antigen is unknown.

The Oncomine TCR Beta short-read assay sequenced DNA from cultured CD4+ T cells. TCRdb itself ran the PCR reads through MiXCR, one entry per CDR3 protein. The table includes about 24,000 distinct CDR3 sequences, roughly 40% detected once. Whole-study findings and limits: Nearly all convalescent vaccine-specific clones, 304 of 307, recognized only SARS-CoV-2 spike. Convalescent patients displayed a median around 88% of reactive clones emerging only post-vaccination.

This sample's time point: late sampling 161 to 241 days after vaccination in a few convalescent patients. Treatment defined: 10-day PBMC culture with coronavirus spike peptide pools or control peptides (ViraFEST assay). With 3 bases clipped from V and 1 base from J, the junction kept 1 base outside the gene matches. Per the germline V gene, CDR1 is MDHEN and CDR2 is SYDVKM. The CDR3 runs 14 residues. Here the sequenced sample was CD4+ T cells from blood, cultured in vitro, taken about 7 months after SARS-CoV-2 vaccination. The chain recombines TRBV28 with TRBJ1-2, with 8 bases aligning to TRBD1. This TCR came from a human donor who had recovered from COVID-19. The CDR3 loop reads CASSFRGLNYGYTF. CDR3 in DNA: TGTGCCAGCAGTTTCAGGGGGCTTAACTATGGCTACACCTTC.